These 20 T cell receptor beta chains came from one sample sequenced in a study of CD8 T cells in ankylosing spondylitis. Points from the study as a whole: Eight highly homologous variants made up a TCR beta motif, and this motif appeared characteristic of ankylosing spondylitis blood.

Each CDR3 protein is one row after TCRdb ran MiXCR on the 5' RACE reads. The sample lists more than 100,000 distinct CDR3 sequences; about a sixth were seen once. What these receptors recognize is not known. The specimen was blood, either unsorted or a sorted T cell fraction (not recorded which). The receptor set was obtained from a male donor with ankylosing spondylitis.

The chain recombines TRBV7-8 with TRBJ2-7; tentative D call: TRBD1 (6 bases). The CDR3 is 13 amino acids. The germline V and J ends were trimmed by 5 bases and 6 bases, with 14 bases remaining between them. The germline V gene has CDR1 SGHVS and CDR2 FQNEAQ. CDR3 nucleotide sequence: TGTGCCAGCAGCCAAGCCCGAGGGGGCGAGCAGTACTTC. This encodes CASSQARGGEQYF. Drawing the rest from reference TRBV7-8 and TRBJ2-7, the complete variable domain is GAGVSQSPRYKVAKRGQDVALRCDPISGHVSLFWYQQALGQGPEFLTYFQNEAQLDKSGLPSDRFFAERPEGSVSTLKIQRTQQEDSAVYLCASSQARGGEQYFGPGTRLTVT.

The chain recombines TRBV27 with TRBJ1-1; D is unresolved. CDR3 length: 12 residues. CDR1 MNHEY and CDR2 SMNVEV come from the germline V gene (reference sequence). V lost 6 bases, J lost 11 bases, and 16 bases lay in between. The CDR3 region has the DNA TGTGCCAGCAGCTCTTTCCCCCCCGGTGCTTTCTTT. Translated: CASSSFPPGAFF.

Only a few counts were recorded for this clonotype. The J gene is TRBJ1-2, the V gene TRBV29-1; D unclear. V was shortened by 6 bases and J by 1 base, with 12 bases between the two germline ends. The length of the CDR3 is 13 residues. CDR1 is SQVTM, CDR2 ANQGSEA, per germline. The CDR3 is CSVDLSINYGYTF. The CDR3 coding sequence is TGCAGCGTCGACCTCAGCATTAACTATGGCTACACCTTC.

The V call is TRBV7-2, the J call TRBJ2-7; 7 bases line up with TRBD2. CDR3 size: 17 residues. Germline V CDR1 and CDR2: SGHTA, FQGNSA. After removal of 1 base from V and 1 base from J, the junction contained 10 bases not matched to a gene. This CDR3 is CASSLGRLADSSYEQYF. CDR3 nucleotides: TGTGCCAGCAGCTTAGGTCGGCTAGCGGACTCTTCCTACGAGCAGTACTTC. Supplemented by reference TRBV7-2 and TRBJ2-7, the full variable domain reads GAGVSQSPSNKVTEKGKDVELRCDPISGHTALYWYRQSLGQGLEFLIYFQGNSAPDKSGLPSDRFSAERTGGSVSTLTIQRTQQEDSAVYLCASSLGRLADSSYEQYFGPGTRLTVT.

This clonotype has a handful of counts. This rearrangement joins TRBV6-5 to TRBJ2-7; D is tentatively TRBD1 or TRBD2 (5 bases each). The CDR3 is 17 residues long. V was shortened by 0 bases and J by 0 bases, with 15 bases between the two germline ends. The germline V gene encodes CDR1 MNHEY and CDR2 SVGAGI. The CDR3 DNA sequence: TGTGCCAGCAGTTACTCATGGGGGTACGGTAACTCCTACGAGCAGTACTTC. It codes for CASSYSWGYGNSYEQYF.

Many counts were recorded for this clonotype. The rearrangement links TRBV29-1 to TRBJ2-2, with TRBD1 as a possible D gene (5 bases). V lost 3 bases, J lost 0 bases, and 8 bases lay in between. The CDR3 is made up of 14 amino acids. Germline V gene data show CDR1 as SQVTM and CDR2 as ANQGSEA. CDR3 protein: CSVDTGANTGELFF. The CDR3 nucleotides are TGCAGCGTTGACACAGGCGCGAACACCGGGGAGCTGTTTTTT.

The CDR3 protein is CASSELVGSYNEQFF. The DNA of the CDR3 is TGTGCCAGCAGTGAACTCGTGGGCTCCTACAATGAGCAGTTCTTC. The chain recombines TRBV2 with TRBJ2-1; no clear D. Trimming shortened V by 2 bases and J by 0 bases, and 8 bases separated the two germline ends. The CDR3 is made up of 15 amino acids. Per the germline V gene, CDR1 is SNHLY and CDR2 is FYNNEI.

This clonotype was counted only a few times. The rearrangement links TRBV10-3 to TRBJ2-7, with a tentative D call TRBD2 (6 bases). The CDR3 covers 17 residues. Germline V gives CDR1 ENHRY, CDR2 SYGVKD. V was cut by 0 bases and J by 0 bases, with 15 bases left in between. The CDR3 DNA reads TGTGCCATCAGTGAGTCAATAAGGGACGGGAGCTCCTACGAGCAGTACTTC. Encoded protein: CAISESIRDGSSYEQYF.

The table lists this clonotype with a few counts. The chain uses TRBV6-1 and TRBJ2-1, with 7 bases identical to TRBD1. The CDR3 covers 15 residues. CDR1 and CDR2 from the germline V gene are MNHNS and SASEGT. J was trimmed by 9 bases and V by 6 bases; bases with no gene match: 14. The CDR3 is CASRGWDSESTEQFF. CDR3 DNA sequence: TGTGCCAGCAGGGGGTGGGACAGTGAGTCTACTGAGCAGTTCTTC.

V usage is TRBV11-2 and J usage is TRBJ2-5, with a possible D match to TRBD1 (6 bases). The CDR3 runs 15 residues. Between the trimmed V and J ends, which lost 5 bases and 2 bases, there was a span of 15 bases. Germline CDR1 reads SGHAT; CDR2 reads FQNNGV. CDR3 protein: CASSLRDRPQETQYF. CDR3 nucleotide sequence: TGTGCCAGCAGCCTCAGAGACAGGCCACAAGAGACCCAGTACTTC.

The CDR3 reads CASMGISYEQYF. In nucleotides, the CDR3 is TGTGCCAGTATGGGCATATCCTACGAGCAGTACTTC. The chain joins TRBV19 to TRBJ2-7; no clear D gene. Germline V CDR1 and CDR2: LNHDA, SQIVND (reference sequence). This CDR3 region has 12 residues. The V and J ends lost 7 bases and 1 base respectively, with 8 bases between them. Full variable domain (missing parts from reference TRBV19 and TRBJ2-7): DGGITQSPKYLFRKEGQNVTLSCEQNLNHDAMYWYRQDPGQGLRLIYYSQIVNDFQKGDIAEGYSVSREKKESFPLTVTSAQKNPTAFYLCASMGISYEQYFGPGTRLTVT.

This clonotype was found many times. The chain combines TRBV29-1 with TRBJ1-1; 7 bases agree with TRBD1. Trimming took 6 bases from V and 7 from J; bases not matched to a gene: 2. The CDR3 has 10 amino acids. Germline CDR1 reads SQVTM; CDR2 reads ANQGSEA. The CDR3 nucleotides read TGCAGCGTCCAGGGGGGTGAAGCTTTCTTT. Protein: CSVQGGEAFF.

This rearrangement joins TRBV28 to TRBJ2-1; possible D gene TRBD1, 5 bases. V lost 8 bases and J lost 0, with 14 bases in between. Looked up from germline, CDR1 is MDHEN and CDR2 is SYDVKM. The CDR3 extends over 15 amino acids. The CDR3 spells CASGRTSSSYNEQFF. In DNA, the CDR3 is TGTGCCAGCGGCAGGACATCCAGCTCCTACAATGAGCAGTTCTTC. The whole variable domain, filled in from reference TRBV28 and TRBJ2-1, reads DVKVTQSSRYLVKRTGEKVFLECVQDMDHENMFWYRQDPGLGLRLIYFSYDVKMKEKGDIPEGYSVSREKKERFSLILESASTNQTSMYLCASGRTSSSYNEQFFGPGTRLTVL.

The J gene is TRBJ2-2, the V gene TRBV25-1; 10 bases are shared with TRBD2. With 2 bases clipped from V and 1 base from J, the junction kept 7 bases outside the gene matches. The CDR3 is 18 amino acids. CDR1 and CDR2 (germline): MGHDK, SYGVNS. The CDR3 nucleotides read TGTGCCAGCAGTGAACCGCTAGCGGGAGTCTTGAACACCGGGGAGCTGTTTTTT. The encoded protein is CASSEPLAGVLNTGELFF.

This chain connects TRBV27 to TRBJ2-2; no firm D call. CDR3 size: 16 residues. The germline V gene encodes CDR1 MNHEY and CDR2 SMNVEV (reference sequence). With 3 bases removed from V and 0 bases from J, the gap between germline ends came to 11 bases. CDR3 DNA sequence: TGTGCCAGCAGTTTCAGTACTACGCCGAACACCGGGGAGCTGTTTTTT. Translated, it gives CASSFSTTPNTGELFF.

This clonotype was counted between two and nine times. The CDR3 loop reads CASSLVLRGRMGNNEQFF. Written as DNA, the CDR3 is TGTGCCAGCAGCTTAGTACTACGCGGGAGGATGGGCAACAATGAGCAGTTCTTC. This rearrangement joins TRBV7-6 to TRBJ2-1; 8 bases are a match to TRBD2. The V gene's germline CDR1 is SGHVS and CDR2 FNYEAQ. The V and J ends lost 1 base and 5 bases, in that order; junction bases with no gene match: 13. The CDR3 is 18 residues long.

This clonotype was seen more than once but under ten times. The chain joins TRBV25-1 to TRBJ2-3; D ambiguous. V dropped 3 bases and J dropped 4 bases, with 5 bases sitting between them. The CDR3 extends over 12 amino acids. Germline-derived CDR1 and CDR2 are MGHDK and SYGVNS. CDR3 sequence: CASSDGSDTQYF. CDR3 sequence (DNA): TGTGCCAGCAGTGACGGGTCAGATACGCAGTATTTT.

Ten or more counts support this clonotype. The rearrangement joins TRBV7-9 to TRBJ2-7, with unresolved D. Trimming cost V 10 bases and J 5 bases, with 3 bases left between them. The germline V gene has CDR1 SEHNR and CDR2 FQNEAQ (reference sequence). CDR3 length: 8 residues. In DNA, the CDR3 is TGTGCCACCGACGAGCAGTACTTC. Protein sequence: CATDEQYF.

This clonotype was counted only a few times. The chain is built from TRBV4-1 and TRBJ2-7, with D uncertain. Trimming cost V 1 base and J 4 bases, with 11 bases left between them. The CDR3 is 14 residues long. CDR1 is MGHRA and CDR2 is YSYEKL in the germline V gene. Here the CDR3 DNA reads TGCGCCAGCAGCCAAGGCCCTGGGTTATACGAGCAGTACTTC. This encodes CASSQGPGLYEQYF.

CDR3 in amino acids: CASSRNGPGQYF. The CDR3 nucleotides are TGTGCCAGCAGCCGTAACGGGCCTGGGCAGTACTTC. This chain connects TRBV13 to TRBJ2-7, with D hard to call. The ends were cut back, 5 bases at V and 9 bases at J, with 14 bases in the middle. Per the germline V gene, CDR1 is PRHDT and CDR2 is FYEKMQ (reference sequence). The CDR3 consists of 12 residues.